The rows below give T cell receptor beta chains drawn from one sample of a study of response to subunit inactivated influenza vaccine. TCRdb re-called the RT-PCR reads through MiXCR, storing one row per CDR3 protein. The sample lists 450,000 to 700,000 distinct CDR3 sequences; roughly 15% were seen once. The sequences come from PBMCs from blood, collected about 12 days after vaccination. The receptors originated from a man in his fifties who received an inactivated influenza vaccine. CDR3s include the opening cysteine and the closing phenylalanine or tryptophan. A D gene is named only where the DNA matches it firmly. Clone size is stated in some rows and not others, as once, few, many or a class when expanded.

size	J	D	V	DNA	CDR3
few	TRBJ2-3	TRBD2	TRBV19	TGTGCCAGTAGTATTGCTAGCGGGAGGGCCGATACGCAGTATTTT	CASSIASGRADTQYF
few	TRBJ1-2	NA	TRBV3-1	TGTGCCAGCAGCCAAGATGGTGCAGGGACGCACTATGGCTACACCTTC	CASSQDGAGTHYGYTF
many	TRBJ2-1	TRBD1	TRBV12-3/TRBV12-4	TGTGCCAGCAGTTTTGGGACAGGGTACAATGAGCAGTTCTTC	CASSFGTGYNEQFF
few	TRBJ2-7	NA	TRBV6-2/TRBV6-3	TGTGCCAGCAGTTACTCGGGAGCGGACAGCCTAACCTACGAGCAGTACTTC	CASSYSGADSLTYEQYF
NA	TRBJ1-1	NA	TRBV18	TGTGCCAGCTCACCACTGGGGGCGAGGGTAGGGAGCACTGAAGCTTTCTTT	CASSPLGARVGSTEAFF
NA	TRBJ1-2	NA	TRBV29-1	TGCAGCGTTGACAGTCTCGGGGGCTACACCTTC	CSVDSLGGYTF
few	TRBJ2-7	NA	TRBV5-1	TGCGCCAGCAGCTTGGCCCCGGCGGGGAGCTCCTACGAGCAGTACTTC	CASSLAPAGSSYEQYF
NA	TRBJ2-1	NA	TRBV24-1	TGTGCCACCAGTGGGGCCGGGAGCGATGAGCAGTTCTTC	CATSGAGSDEQFF
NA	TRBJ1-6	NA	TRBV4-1	TGCGCCAGCAGCCAAGATCCCAGATCCTATAATTCACCCCTCCACTTT	CASSQDPRSYNSPLHF
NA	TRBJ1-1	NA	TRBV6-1	TGTGCCAGCACCGAAGGGGTCGGGGACTGGGGCACTGAAGCTTTCTTT	CASTEGVGDWGTEAFF
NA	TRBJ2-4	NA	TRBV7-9	TGTGCCAGCAGCTTAGATCCGGCGGTAGCCAAAAACATTCAGTACTTC	CASSLDPAVAKNIQYF
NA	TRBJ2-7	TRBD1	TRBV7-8	TGTGCCAGCAGCTCCCGGGACAGGACGGCCTACGAGCAGTACTTC	CASSSRDRTAYEQYF
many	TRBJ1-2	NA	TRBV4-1	TGCGCCAGCAGCCAAGATGTAGCCAACTACTATGGCTACACCTTC	CASSQDVANYYGYTF
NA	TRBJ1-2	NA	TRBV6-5	TGTGCCAGCAGTTACTCGAGTCCAGGGCCGTATGGCTACACCTTC	CASSYSSPGPYGYTF
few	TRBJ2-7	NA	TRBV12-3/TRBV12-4	TGTGCCAGCAGTTTAGCGTCAGGGGCAGGCTACGAGCAGTACTTC	CASSLASGAGYEQYF
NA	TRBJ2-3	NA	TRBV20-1	TGCAGTGCCCTATCCACTAGTCCGCGCACAGATACGCAGTATTTT	CSALSTSPRTDTQYF
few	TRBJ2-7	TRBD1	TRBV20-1	TGCAGTGCTATGCCGGGACAGGGCTACGAGCAGTACTTC	CSAMPGQGYEQYF
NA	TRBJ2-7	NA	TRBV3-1	TGTGCCAGCAGCCACGGCGGGACCGAGCAGTACTTC	CASSHGGTEQYF
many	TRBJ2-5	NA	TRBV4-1	TGCGCCAGCAGCCAAGGCATTATCTTGGAGACCCAGTACTTC	CASSQGIILETQYF
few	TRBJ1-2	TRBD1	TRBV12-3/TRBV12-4	TGTGCCAGCAGCACCCCGGGACAGGGTGGGGGCTACACCTTC	CASSTPGQGGGYTF
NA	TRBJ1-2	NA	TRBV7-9	TGTGCCAGCAGCCTCCTGGAGTGG	CASSLLEW
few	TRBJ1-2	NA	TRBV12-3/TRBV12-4	TGTGCCAGCAGTCCCTATATCTCACATGGGGGGATCTATGGCTACACCTTC	CASSPYISHGGIYGYTF
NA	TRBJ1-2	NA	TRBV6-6	TGTGCCAGCAGCTACATTGGCAGGGACGGCTACACCTTC	CASSYIGRDGYTF
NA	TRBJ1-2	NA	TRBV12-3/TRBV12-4	TGTGCCAGCACAAAGGGAGGAATAGGGGATGGCTACACCTTC	CASTKGGIGDGYTF
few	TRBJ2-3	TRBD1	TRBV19	TGTGCCAGTAGGACAGGGGTTGCGGCAGATACGCAGTATTTT	CASRTGVAADTQYF
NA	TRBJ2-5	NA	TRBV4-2	TGTGCCAGCAGCCACCCGGAAGAGACCCAGTACTTC	CASSHPEETQYF
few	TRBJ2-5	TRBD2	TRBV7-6	TGTGCCACTAAGCGGGATCGCTCTCAAGAGACCCAGTACTTC	CATKRDRSQETQYF
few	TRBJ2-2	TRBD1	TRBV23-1	TGCGCCAGCAGTCCACTACAGGGGGCGAACACCGGGGAGCTGTTTTTT	CASSPLQGANTGELFF
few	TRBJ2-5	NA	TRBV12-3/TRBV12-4	TGTGCCAGCAGTATAGGACACCAAGAGACCCAGTACTTC	CASSIGHQETQYF
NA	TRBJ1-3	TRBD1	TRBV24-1	TGTGCCACCAGTGATGGACAGGCCTCCTCTGGAAACACCATATATTTT	CATSDGQASSGNTIYF
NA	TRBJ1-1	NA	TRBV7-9	TGTGCCAGCAGCTCTCCCGTGGGGTCGTACACTGAAGCTTTCTTT	CASSSPVGSYTEAFF
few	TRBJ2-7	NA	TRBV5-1	TGCGCCAGCAGCTCGAACGGCTTCAGACCCTACGAGCAGTACTTC	CASSSNGFRPYEQYF
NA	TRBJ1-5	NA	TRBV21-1	TGTGCCAACTATTTGCACGGGGTCCCCAATCAGCCCCAGCATTTT	CANYLHGVPNQPQHF
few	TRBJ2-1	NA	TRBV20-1	TGCAGTGCTAGAGATAGCGGACTCTACAATGAGCAGTTCTTC	CSARDSGLYNEQFF
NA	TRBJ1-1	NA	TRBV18	TGTGCCAGCTCACCTGTGGTGGGGGGCCGGAACACTGAAGCTTTCTTT	CASSPVVGGRNTEAFF
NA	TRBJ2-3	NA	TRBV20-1	TGCAGTGCTGCCGGGACTTATAAAGATACGCAGTATTTT	CSAAGTYKDTQYF
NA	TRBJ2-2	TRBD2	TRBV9	TGTGCCAGTAATAGCGGGAGGGCCGGCGGGGAGCTGTTTTTT	CASNSGRAGGELFF
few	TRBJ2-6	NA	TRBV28	TGTGCCAGCAGGCTTCGGTCACACGATTCTGGGGCCAACGTCCTGACTTTC	CASRLRSHDSGANVLTF
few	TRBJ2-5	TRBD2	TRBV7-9	TGTGCCAGCAGCTTAGCCCCACTAGCGGGTGAGGAGACCCAGTACTTC	CASSLAPLAGEETQYF
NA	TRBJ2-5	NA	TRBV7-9	TGTGCCAGCAGCTTAAGGGTCGGGAGTGAGACCCAGTACTTC	CASSLRVGSETQYF
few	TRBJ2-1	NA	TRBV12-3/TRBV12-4	TGTGCCAGCAGCGCCTTGGGGGAGGAGCAGTTCTTC	CASSALGEEQFF
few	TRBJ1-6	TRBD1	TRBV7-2	TGTGCCAGCAGCTTGCGCTTTGACAGGGTGAATTCACCCCTCCACTTT	CASSLRFDRVNSPLHF
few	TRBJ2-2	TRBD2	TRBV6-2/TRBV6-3	TGTGCCAGCAGTCGCGCCGGGACTAGTAGGACCGGGGAGCTGTTTTTT	CASSRAGTSRTGELFF
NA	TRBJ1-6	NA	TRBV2	TGTGCCAGCCGCTCTCAGGACAGCAGTAATTCACCCCTCCACTTT	CASRSQDSSNSPLHF
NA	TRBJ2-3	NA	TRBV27	TGTGCCAGCAGCCAACCCCCCAGCACAGATACGCAGTATTTT	CASSQPPSTDTQYF
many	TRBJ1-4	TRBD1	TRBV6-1	TGTGCCAGCACCTGGGACAGGGAGAATGAAAAACTGTTTTTT	CASTWDRENEKLFF